The 14 T cell receptor beta chains given below trace back to one sample, sequenced in a study of control samples from healthy donors and cancer patients. Sequenced by immunoSEQ multiplex PCR; TCRdb stores in-frame clones only, minus some. The sample yields some 90,000 clones, approximately 90% seen once. The sample was blood. The receptor source for this set is a woman in her forties or fifties in good health.

CDR3 coding DNA: TGTGCCAGCAGCTTGTTGGGACAGTTAAATCAGCCCCAGCATTTT. Its protein is CASSLLGQLNQPQHF. V gene TRBV5-5 combines with J gene TRBJ1-5; 7 bases match TRBD1. Germline V gives CDR1 SGHKS, CDR2 YYEKEE (reference sequence). The trim removed 1 base at V and 4 bases at J, leaving 5 bases unmatched. The CDR3 consists of 15 residues.

The chain recombines TRBV7-9 with TRBJ2-5, with 7 bases fitting TRBD2. CDR1 and CDR2 (germline): SEHNR, FQNEAQ (reference sequence). The trim removed 1 base at V and 1 base at J, leaving 3 bases unmatched. The CDR3 loop spans 15 amino acids. The CDR3: CASSLGGGFQETQYF. The CDR3 bases are TGTGCCAGCAGCTTAGGGGGGGGATTCCAAGAGACCCAGTACTTC. Looking up the rest from reference TRBV7-9 and TRBJ2-5 gives the full variable domain: DTGVSQNPRHKITKRGQNVTFRCDPISEHNRLYWYRQTLGQGPEFLTYFQNEAQLEKSRLLSDRFSAERPKGSFSTLEIQRTEQGDSAMYLCASSLGGGFQETQYFGPGTRLLVL.

This chain connects TRBV28 to TRBJ2-7; 13 nucleotides match TRBD2. The CDR3 spans 16 residues. V was clipped by 5 bases and J by 3 bases; unmatched bases: 7. Germline CDR1 and CDR2: MDHEN and SYDVKM. CDR3 sequence: CASSQYGTSGNYEQYF. The CDR3 nucleotides read TGTGCCAGCAGTCAATATGGGACTAGCGGGAACTACGAGCAGTACTTC.

The gene calls are TRBV18 and TRBJ1-2; D gene uncertain. Trimming left V 3 bases short and J 4 bases short, with 12 bases between. This CDR3 comprises 14 residues. The V gene's germline CDR1 is KGHSH and CDR2 LQKENI. CDR3 residues: CASSPRQTGYGYTF. For the CDR3, the DNA is TGTGCCAGCTCACCCAGGCAGACGGGCTATGGCTACACCTTC.

This chain links TRBV4-3 with TRBJ1-1; D uncertain. Germline assignment: CDR1 LGHNA and CDR2 YSLEER. V was cut by 0 bases and J by 0 bases, with 11 bases left in between. CDR3 length equals 16 residues. The CDR3 DNA is TGCGCCAGCAGCCAAGAAAGGTTCAAGGTGAACACTGAAGCTTTCTTT. Protein product: CASSQERFKVNTEAFF.

The V gene is TRBV19, the J gene TRBJ1-1; weak D call: TRBD1 (5 bases). The ends were cut back, 8 bases at V and 0 bases at J, with 16 bases in the middle. This CDR3 region has 15 residues. The germline V gene has CDR1 LNHDA and CDR2 SQIVND (reference sequence). DNA for the CDR3: TGTGCCAGTGGGTTGGGGCAGACTTTGAACACTGAAGCTTTCTTT. Amino acids: CASGLGQTLNTEAFF.

The chain combines TRBV11-2 with TRBJ2-1; 9 bases line up with TRBD2. Germline assignment: CDR1 SGHAT and CDR2 FQNNGV. Germline trimming cut 5 bases from V and 2 bases from J; bases unmatched to any gene: 10. The CDR3 contains 17 residues. CDR3: CASSLRGSGGPYNEQFF. The CDR3 DNA reads as TGTGCCAGCAGCCTCCGGGGTAGCGGGGGTCCCTACAATGAGCAGTTCTTC.

This sequence joins TRBV7-3 and TRBJ1-1; perhaps TRBD1 as D (5 bases). Trimming took 1 base from V and 5 from J, leaving 8 bases between them. CDR3 length equals 13 residues. CDR1 and CDR2 from the germline V gene are SGHTA and FQGTGA. CDR3 protein: CASSLMAGTEAFF. The DNA of the CDR3 is TGTGCCAGCAGCTTAATGGCAGGGACTGAAGCTTTCTTT.

The chain has TRBV5-1 and TRBJ2-5, with 12 bases matching TRBD1. The V gene's germline CDR1 is SGHRS and CDR2 YFSETQ. The CDR3 runs to 15 residues. V trimming: 2 bases; J trimming: 5 bases; junction bases outside the gene matches: 4. CDR3 in amino acids: CASSFGTGGEETQYF. The CDR3, as DNA: TGCGCCAGCAGCTTCGGGACAGGGGGCGAGGAGACCCAGTACTTC.

This clone was recorded only once. This rearrangement joins TRBV6-2 or TRBV6-3 to TRBJ2-7, with 7 nucleotides matching TRBD2. The J segment lost 0 bases and the V segment lost 2 bases, leaving 7 bases of the junction unmatched. Germline CDR1 reads MNHEY; CDR2 reads SVGEGT. The CDR3 runs to 16 residues. This CDR3 is CASSYGGGATSYEQYF. The CDR3 DNA is TGTGCCAGCAGTTACGGGGGGGGAGCGACCTCCTACGAGCAGTACTTC.

The V and J genes are TRBV2 and TRBJ2-7; 7 bases line up with TRBD1. J lost 5 bases, V lost 3 bases, and 10 bases had no gene match. Per the germline V gene, CDR1 is SNHLY and CDR2 is FYNNEI. The CDR3 length is 15 residues. The CDR3 DNA reads TGTGCCAGCAGTGAGACGACAGGGTTTTTCAACGAGCAGTACTTC. As protein: CASSETTGFFNEQYF. The full variable domain, completed using reference TRBV2 and TRBJ2-7, is EPEVTQTPSHQVTQMGQEVILRCVPISNHLYFYWYRQILGQKVEFLVSFYNNEISEKSEIFDDQFSVERPDGSNFTLKIRSTKLEDSAMYFCASSETTGFFNEQYFGPGTRLTVT.

Only a few counts were recorded for this clone. This chain connects TRBV4-3 to TRBJ2-1; 8 bases fit TRBD2. The length of the CDR3 is 16 residues. The germline gives CDR1 LGHNA, CDR2 YSLEER. V shed 1 base, J shed 7 bases, and the junction held 9 bases outside the gene matches. The CDR3 coding sequence is TGCGCCAGCAGCCAAGGTCAACAGCGGGAGTGGAATGAGCAGTTCTTC. Its protein product is CASSQGQQREWNEQFF.

The table lists this clone with a count of one. DNA for the CDR3: TGCGCCAGCAGCATGGACAGTATATTGAACACTGAAGCTTTCTTT. Translation gives CASSMDSILNTEAFF. This sequence joins TRBV5-1 and TRBJ1-1, with D possibly matching TRBD1 (6 bases). This CDR3 contains 15 residues. Germline V gene sequence: CDR1 SGHRS, CDR2 YFSETQ. Trimming took 4 bases from V and 0 from J, leaving 13 bases between them.

The chain couples TRBV19 to TRBJ2-1; the D call may be TRBD1 or TRBD2 (7 bases each). The CDR3 runs 18 residues. CDR1 and CDR2 from the germline V gene are LNHDA and SQIVND (reference sequence). Trimming left V 10 bases short and J 2 bases short, with 27 bases between. CDR3 in amino acids: CANSTRGRETSAYNEQFF. DNA for the CDR3: TGTGCCAACTCAACAAGGGGGCGGGAGACGAGCGCCTACAATGAGCAGTTCTTC.